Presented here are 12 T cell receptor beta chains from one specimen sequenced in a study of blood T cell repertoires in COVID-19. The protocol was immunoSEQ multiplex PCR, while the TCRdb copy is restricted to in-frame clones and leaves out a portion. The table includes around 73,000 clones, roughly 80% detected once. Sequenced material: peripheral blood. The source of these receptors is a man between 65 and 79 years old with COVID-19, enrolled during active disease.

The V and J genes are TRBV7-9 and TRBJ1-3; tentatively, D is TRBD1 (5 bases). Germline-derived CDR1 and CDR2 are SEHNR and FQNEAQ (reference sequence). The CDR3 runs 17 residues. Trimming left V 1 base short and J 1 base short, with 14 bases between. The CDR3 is CASSLGGGDLSGNTIYF. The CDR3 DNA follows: TGTGCCAGCAGCTTAGGTGGCGGGGACCTATCTGGAAACACCATATATTTT.

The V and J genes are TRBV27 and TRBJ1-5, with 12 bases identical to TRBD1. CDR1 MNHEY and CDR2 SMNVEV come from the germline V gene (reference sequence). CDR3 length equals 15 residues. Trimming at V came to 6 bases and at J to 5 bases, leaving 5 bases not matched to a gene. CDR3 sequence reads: CASRWGQGADQPQHF. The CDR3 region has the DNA TGTGCCAGCAGGTGGGGACAGGGGGCTGATCAGCCCCAGCATTTT.

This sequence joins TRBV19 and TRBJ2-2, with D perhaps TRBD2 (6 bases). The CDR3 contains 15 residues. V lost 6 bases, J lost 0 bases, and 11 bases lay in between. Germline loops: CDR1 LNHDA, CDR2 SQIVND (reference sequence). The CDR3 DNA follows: TGTGCCAGTAGCCGGGGGAGAACGAACACCGGGGAGCTGTTTTTT. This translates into CASSRGRTNTGELFF. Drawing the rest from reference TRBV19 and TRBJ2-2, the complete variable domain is DGGITQSPKYLFRKEGQNVTLSCEQNLNHDAMYWYRQDPGQGLRLIYYSQIVNDFQKGDIAEGYSVSREKKESFPLTVTSAQKNPTAFYLCASSRGRTNTGELFFGEGSRLTVL.

The CDR3: CATSSRQGDQPQHF. The DNA for the CDR3 is TGTGCCACCAGCAGTCGACAGGGGGATCAGCCCCAGCATTTT. V is TRBV15 and J is TRBJ1-5; 9 bases are shared with TRBD1. V trimming: 3 bases; J trimming: 5 bases; junction bases outside the gene matches: 2. The CDR3 runs 14 residues. CDR1 and CDR2 (germline): LNHNV, YYDKDF (reference sequence).

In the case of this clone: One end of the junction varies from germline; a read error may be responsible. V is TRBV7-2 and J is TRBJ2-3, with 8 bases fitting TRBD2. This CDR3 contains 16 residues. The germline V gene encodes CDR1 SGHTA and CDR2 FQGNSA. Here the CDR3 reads CASSLPAGVPTYTQYF. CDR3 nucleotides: TGTGCCAGCAGCTTACCAGCGGGAGTCCCCACATATACGCAGTATTTT. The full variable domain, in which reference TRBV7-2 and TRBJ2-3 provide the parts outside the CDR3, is GAGVSQSPSNKVTEKGKDVELRCDPISGHTALYWYRQSLGQGLEFLIYFQGNSAPDKSGLPSDRFSAERTGGSVSTLTIQRTQQEDSAVYLCASSLPAGVPTYTQYFGPGTRLTVL.

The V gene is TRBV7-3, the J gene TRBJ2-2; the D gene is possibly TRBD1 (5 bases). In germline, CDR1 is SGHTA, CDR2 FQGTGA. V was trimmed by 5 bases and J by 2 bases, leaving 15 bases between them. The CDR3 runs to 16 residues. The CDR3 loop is CASSKEGRGNTGELFF. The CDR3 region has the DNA TGTGCCAGCAGCAAGGAAGGAAGGGGCAACACCGGGGAGCTGTTTTTT. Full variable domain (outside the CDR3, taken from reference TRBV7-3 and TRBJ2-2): GAGVSQTPSNKVTEKGKYVELRCDPISGHTALYWYRQSLGQGPEFLIYFQGTGAADDSGLPNDRFFAVRPEGSVSTLKIQRTERGDSAVYLCASSKEGRGNTGELFFGEGSRLTVL.

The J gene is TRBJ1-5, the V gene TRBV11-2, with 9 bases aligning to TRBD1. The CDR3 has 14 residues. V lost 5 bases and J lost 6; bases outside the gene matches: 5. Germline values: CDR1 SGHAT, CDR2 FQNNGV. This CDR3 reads CASSEGQGFQPQHF. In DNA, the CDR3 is TGTGCCAGCAGCGAAGGACAGGGGTTTCAGCCCCAGCATTTT. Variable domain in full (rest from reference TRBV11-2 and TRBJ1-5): EAGVAQSPRYKIIEKRQSVAFWCNPISGHATLYWYQQILGQGPKLLIQFQNNGVVDDSQLPKDRFSAERLKGVDSTLKIQPAKLEDSAVYLCASSEGQGFQPQHFGDGTRLSIL.

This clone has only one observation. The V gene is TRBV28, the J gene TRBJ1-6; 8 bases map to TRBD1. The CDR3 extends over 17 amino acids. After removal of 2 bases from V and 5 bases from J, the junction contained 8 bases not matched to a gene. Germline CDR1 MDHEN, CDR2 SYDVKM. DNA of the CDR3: TGTGCCAGCAGTTTAATCCGGACAGGGATTCATAATTCACCCCTCCACTTT. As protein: CASSLIRTGIHNSPLHF.

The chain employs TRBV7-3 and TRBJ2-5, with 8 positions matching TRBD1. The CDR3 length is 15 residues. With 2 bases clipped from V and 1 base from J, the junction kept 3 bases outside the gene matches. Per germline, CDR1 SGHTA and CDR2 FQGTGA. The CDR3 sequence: CASSLYGTGQETQYF. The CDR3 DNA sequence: TGTGCCAGCAGCTTATACGGGACAGGCCAAGAGACCCAGTACTTC.

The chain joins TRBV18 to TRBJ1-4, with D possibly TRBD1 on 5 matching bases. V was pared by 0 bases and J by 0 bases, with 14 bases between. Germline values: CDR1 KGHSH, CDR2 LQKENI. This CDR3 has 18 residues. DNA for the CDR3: TGTGCCAGCTCACCACCGGGGGGAGCCCGGGCAACTAATGAAAAACTGTTTTTT. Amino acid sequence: CASSPPGGARATNEKLFF.

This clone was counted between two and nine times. CDR3 loop: CASKTTSGAYEQYF. In DNA, the CDR3 is TGTGCCAGCAAGACGACTAGCGGGGCCTACGAGCAGTACTTC. The chain recombines TRBV6-5 with TRBJ2-7; 11 nucleotides match TRBD2. This CDR3 has 14 residues. With V trimmed by 7 bases and J by 2 bases, 4 bases remained unmatched. CDR1 and CDR2 (germline): MNHEY, SVGAGI.

The CDR3 region has the DNA TGTGCCAGCAGCTTAGGGTCAGGGGTCGGACAGCCCCAGCATTTT. Its protein is CASSLGSGVGQPQHF. The chain combines TRBV7-6 with TRBJ1-5, with D perhaps matching TRBD1 (6 bases). V dropped 1 base and J dropped 7 bases, with 14 bases sitting between them. CDR3 size: 15 residues. Germline loops: CDR1 SGHVS, CDR2 FNYEAQ.